The 17 T cell receptor beta chains given below trace back to one sample, sequenced in a study of CD8+ T cells in alopecia areata. Extracted RNA was reverse transcribed, and the resulting cDNA served as sequencing template. Only in-frame clones appear in the TCRdb table, and some are missing; sequencing was by immunoSEQ multiplex PCR. The table records over 150,000 clones, 56% of them present only once. The specimen sequenced was CD8+ T cells sorted from blood. The receptor set was obtained from a human donor in good health.

The chain recombines TRBV9 with TRBJ2-7, with D possibly being TRBD1 or TRBD2 (6 bases each). Germline loops: CDR1 SGDLS, CDR2 YYNGEE. The CDR3 totals 15 residues. V lost 4 bases to trimming and J lost 3 bases, with 17 bases between them. Written as DNA, the CDR3 is TGTGCCAGCAGCTCAGGAGGGGGGCTTAGCTACGAGCAGTACTTC. It yields the protein CASSSGGGLSYEQYF.

The gene calls are TRBV29-1 and TRBJ1-1; D might be TRBD1 (6 bases). CDR3 length equals 15 residues. CDR1 SQVTM and CDR2 ANQGSEA come from the germline V gene. The ends were cut back, 3 bases at V and 3 bases at J, with 17 bases in the middle. In nucleotides, the CDR3 is TGCAGCGTTGACGAGGGGGGCCTGGGGTACACTGAAGCTTTCTTT. It yields the protein CSVDEGGLGYTEAFF.

V usage is TRBV7-9 and J usage is TRBJ2-5; D may match TRBD1 or TRBD2 (5 bases each). Trimming removed 5 bases from V and 3 bases from J, with 13 bases in between. CDR3 size: 14 residues. Germline V gives CDR1 SEHNR, CDR2 FQNEAQ (reference sequence). The CDR3 protein is CASSPPQGEETQYF. CDR3 nucleotides: TGTGCCAGCAGCCCACCTCAGGGAGAAGAGACCCAGTACTTC.

A remark on this clone: Distinct nucleotide sequences in the sample also encode this CDR3. V gene TRBV10-3 combines with J gene TRBJ1-2; weak D call: TRBD1 (5 bases). V lost 0 bases to trimming and J lost 6 bases, with 5 bases between them. The CDR3 has 12 amino acids. Per germline, CDR1 ENHRY and CDR2 SYGVKD. The CDR3 spells CAISESGDGYTF. The CDR3 nucleotides read TGTGCCATCAGTGAGTCGGGGGATGGCTACACCTTC.

J is TRBJ1-3 and V is TRBV28; perhaps TRBD1 as D (6 bases). The CDR3 consists of 15 residues. Per the germline V gene, CDR1 is MDHEN and CDR2 is SYDVKM. The V end was cut by 6 bases, the J end by 0 bases, with 12 bases between. The CDR3: CASSPTGSSGNTIYF. CDR3 DNA: TGTGCCAGCAGCCCGACAGGATCCTCTGGAAACACCATATATTTT.

The chain's CDR3 is CASMSTGGTGELFF. The CDR3 DNA is TGTGCCAGCATGAGTACGGGAGGCACCGGGGAGCTGTTTTTT. The chain uses TRBV27 and TRBJ2-2; 7 nucleotides match TRBD2. This CDR3 is built from 14 residues. In germline, CDR1 is MNHEY, CDR2 SMNVEV (reference sequence). The junction had 6 bases not matched to a gene; V was cut back by 7 bases and J by 4 bases.

The chain carries TRBV6-6 and TRBJ1-5; 9 bases are shared with TRBD1. The CDR3 is 15 amino acids. The V gene's germline CDR1 is MNHNY and CDR2 SVGAGI (reference sequence). The J segment lost 1 base and the V segment lost 2 bases, leaving 0 bases of the junction unmatched. CDR3 region: CASSYGTGSNQPQHF. In nucleotides, the CDR3 is TGTGCCAGCAGTTACGGGACAGGGAGCAATCAGCCCCAGCATTTT.

This rearrangement joins TRBV9 to TRBJ1-2; D ambiguous. The germline gives CDR1 SGDLS, CDR2 YYNGEE. CDR3 length equals 13 residues. Trimming took off 0 bases at V and 2 bases at J, with 5 bases between the two ends. CDR3 sequence reads: CASSVASNYGYTF. The DNA of the CDR3 is TGTGCCAGCAGCGTAGCCTCGAACTATGGCTACACCTTC.

The V and J genes are TRBV29-1 and TRBJ1-1; D call uncertain. CDR1 and CDR2 from the germline V gene are SQVTM and ANQGSEA. Trimming took off 3 bases at V and 1 base at J, with 12 bases between the two ends. The CDR3 consists of 14 residues. The CDR3 here is CSVDVTGTNTEAFF. CDR3 nucleotide sequence: TGCAGCGTTGATGTGACGGGCACGAACACTGAAGCTTTCTTT.

This chain connects TRBV27 to TRBJ2-3; tentative D call: TRBD2 (6 bases). The V gene lost 3 bases and the J gene lost 6 bases, with 13 bases spanning the gap. CDR1 MNHEY and CDR2 SMNVEV come from the germline V gene (reference sequence). The CDR3 runs 14 residues. The CDR3 sequence: CASSLTSGVDTQYF. The CDR3 DNA follows: TGTGCCAGCAGTTTGACATCGGGGGTGGATACGCAGTATTTT.

This clone was detected a few times. The chain combines TRBV7-2 with TRBJ2-5; 7 positions match TRBD2. Germline V gene data show CDR1 as SGHTA and CDR2 as FQGNSA. This CDR3 contains 14 residues. V lost 1 base, J lost 5 bases, and 4 bases stayed unmatched. The CDR3 reads CASSLGSGGETQYF. As DNA, the CDR3 is TGTGCCAGCAGCTTAGGCTCGGGGGGTGAGACCCAGTACTTC.

The DNA for the CDR3 is TGTGCCACCAGCGTCCGGGACAGGGCATCTGAAGCTTTCTTT. As protein: CATSVRDRASEAFF. The rearrangement links TRBV15 to TRBJ1-1, with 9 bases that match TRBD1. Germline CDR1 reads LNHNV; CDR2 reads YYDKDF (reference sequence). The CDR3 is made up of 14 amino acids. Trimming at V came to 5 bases and at J to 6 bases, leaving 7 bases not matched to a gene.

The J gene is TRBJ2-6, the V gene TRBV5-1; 11 bases match TRBD1. Trimming removed 0 bases from V and 2 bases from J; junction bases left unmatched: 13. Germline V gene sequence: CDR1 SGHRS, CDR2 YFSETQ. This CDR3 comprises 21 residues. The CDR3 is CASSLVFGALGQGAGANVLTF. The CDR3 DNA reads TGCGCCAGCAGCTTGGTGTTCGGTGCGCTGGGACAGGGGGCTGGGGCCAACGTCCTGACTTTC.

This clone was counted between two and nine times. The chain has TRBV11-2 and TRBJ1-1, with a weak D call TRBD1 (6 bases). This CDR3 contains 15 residues. Germline lookup yields CDR1 SGHAT and CDR2 FQNNGV. Trimming pared 0 bases from V and 4 bases from J, leaving 12 bases between. CDR3 residues: CASSLDNGGGTEAFF. The CDR3 nucleotides read TGTGCCAGCAGCTTAGATAATGGGGGCGGCACTGAAGCTTTCTTT.

The chain has TRBV25-1 and TRBJ1-5, with TRBD1 identical over 10 bases. CDR1 MGHDK and CDR2 SYGVNS come from the germline V gene. Germline trimming cut 7 bases from V and 6 bases from J; bases unmatched to any gene: 15. The CDR3 totals 17 residues. CDR3 nucleotide sequence: TGTGCCAGCAACACCGGGACAGGGGCAATCCTACGTCAGCCCCAGCATTTT. The encoded protein is CASNTGTGAILRQPQHF.

This clone appeared a few times. The V and J genes are TRBV7-9 and TRBJ1-4; no clear D. This CDR3 contains 12 residues. CDR1 and CDR2 from the germline V gene are SEHNR and FQNEAQ (reference sequence). The V end lost 2 bases, the J end lost 8 bases, and 6 bases lay between the germline ends. The CDR3 sequence is CASSLRPEKLFF. CDR3 coding DNA: TGTGCCAGCAGCTTAAGGCCGGAAAAACTGTTTTTT.

The table lists this clone with a few counts. The genes are TRBV6-5 and TRBJ2-1; D unresolved. This CDR3 has 14 amino acids. The ends were cut back, 3 bases at V and 8 bases at J, with 14 bases in the middle. Germline loops: CDR1 MNHEY, CDR2 SVGAGI. The CDR3 nucleotides read TGTGCCAGCAGTTATGGGCCCAGCGCCTATGAGCAGTTCTTC. This encodes CASSYGPSAYEQFF.